A selection of T cell receptor beta chains follows, all from one sample in a study of early T cells in non-severe SARS-CoV-2 infection. TCRdb analysed the 5' RACE reads with MiXCR anew, one entry per CDR3 protein. The sample lists about 99,000 distinct CDR3 sequences, approximately 17% seen once, with roughly 1.3% in the top ten. Specimen: whole blood. These receptors all come from an adult who was a healthcare worker with PCR-confirmed SARS-CoV-2 infection or an uninfected control (not recorded which). Each CDR3 is given with its conserved first and last residue. Fields, in order: CDR3 protein, V gene, J gene.

CDR3aa: CASSPFGQASYEQYF; v_gene: TRBV4-3; j_gene: TRBJ2-7
CDR3aa: CSARSGGGTGELFF; v_gene: TRBV20-1; j_gene: TRBJ2-2
CDR3aa: CASSTGISGNTIYF; v_gene: TRBV9; j_gene: TRBJ1-3
CDR3aa: CASSQQGQTEAFF; v_gene: TRBV5-1; j_gene: TRBJ1-1
CDR3aa: CASSSPPRTHLTDTQYF; v_gene: TRBV5-1; j_gene: TRBJ2-3
CDR3aa: CSVNGSKATEAFF; v_gene: TRBV29-1; j_gene: TRBJ1-1
CDR3aa: CASSLAYTTDTQYF; v_gene: TRBV11-2; j_gene: TRBJ2-3
CDR3aa: CASSPESRGRSTDTQYF; v_gene: TRBV13; j_gene: TRBJ2-3
CDR3aa: CASSQDAQTSFNEQFF; v_gene: TRBV4-2; j_gene: TRBJ2-1
CDR3aa: CASSTPAGGTTDTQYF; v_gene: TRBV28; j_gene: TRBJ2-3
CDR3aa: CASSPWDNSYEQYF; v_gene: TRBV7-6; j_gene: TRBJ2-7
CDR3aa: CASSRSGSRYEQYF; v_gene: TRBV6-2/TRBV6-3; j_gene: TRBJ2-7
CDR3aa: CAWSGTGANYGYTF; v_gene: TRBV30; j_gene: TRBJ1-2
CDR3aa: CASSYSVAGNYGYTF; v_gene: TRBV6-5; j_gene: TRBJ1-2
CDR3aa: CATSDQGARPQHF; v_gene: TRBV24-1; j_gene: TRBJ1-5
CDR3aa: CASSLQGDQPQHF; v_gene: TRBV12-3/TRBV12-4; j_gene: TRBJ1-5
CDR3aa: CSASAAVTQETQYF; v_gene: TRBV20-1; j_gene: TRBJ2-5
CDR3aa: CASSPGTGPITGYTF; v_gene: TRBV5-1; j_gene: TRBJ1-2
CDR3aa: CASSRQTGGRGYTF; v_gene: TRBV3-1; j_gene: TRBJ1-2
CDR3aa: CASSPGHDFGKLFF; v_gene: TRBV11-2; j_gene: TRBJ1-4
CDR3aa: CASKYSLSDVWNGGYTF; v_gene: TRBV19; j_gene: TRBJ1-2
CDR3aa: CASSQDRDARTEAFF; v_gene: TRBV4-1; j_gene: TRBJ1-1
CDR3aa: CASSSRTSRSYNEQFF; v_gene: TRBV13; j_gene: TRBJ2-1
CDR3aa: CASSLRQAGELFF; v_gene: TRBV3-1; j_gene: TRBJ2-2
CDR3aa: CASRPDRRSYNEQFF; v_gene: TRBV28; j_gene: TRBJ2-1
CDR3aa: CASSSAGVDEQYF; v_gene: TRBV28; j_gene: TRBJ2-7
CDR3aa: CASSVGGLAGSTDTQYF; v_gene: TRBV9; j_gene: TRBJ2-3
CDR3aa: CASSLRDILAKNIQYF; v_gene: TRBV5-6; j_gene: TRBJ2-4
CDR3aa: CASSEGDSTDTQYF; v_gene: TRBV9; j_gene: TRBJ2-3
CDR3aa: CASISASYNEQFF; v_gene: TRBV27; j_gene: TRBJ2-1